These T cell receptor beta chains were read from a single sample in a study of blood T cell repertoires in COVID-19. Libraries were prepared by immunoSEQ multiplex PCR; TCRdb keeps only in-frame clonotypes and omits some of them. The sample has fewer than 100,000 clones; 85% are singletons. The specimen sequenced was peripheral blood. The receptor set was obtained from a man in his sixties with acute or convalescent COVID-19. Each CDR3 is given with its conserved first and last residue. A D gene is named only where the DNA matches it firmly. Expanded clones get a size class; other rows say once, few or many, or leave the size out.

TRBD2,-,TRBV5-4,TRBJ2-1,CASSYTGTSGRGGYNEQFF,TGTGCCAGCAGCTACACCGGGACTAGCGGGAGAGGGGGCTACAATGAGCAGTTCTTC
TRBD1,-,TRBV6-2/TRBV6-3,TRBJ2-1,CASSSSRDRGGHEQFF,TGTGCCAGCAGTTCCTCCCGGGACAGGGGGGGTCATGAGCAGTTCTTC
-,-,TRBV30,TRBJ1-5,CAWSVGVLHQPQHF,TGTGCCTGGAGTGTCGGGGTCCTCCATCAGCCCCAGCATTTT
TRBD1,-,TRBV10-2,TRBJ2-3,CASITSTGGRTDTQYF,TGCGCCAGCATCACCTCGACAGGGGGCCGGACAGATACGCAGTATTTT
TRBD2,-,TRBV11-3,TRBJ2-1,CASSLGAGAYNEQFF,TGTGCCAGCAGCTTAGGAGCGGGGGCATACAATGAGCAGTTCTTC
-,few,TRBV7-2,TRBJ2-7,CASLLGGALLHEQYF,TGTGCCAGCCTCCTTGGGGGGGCTCTCCTACACGAGCAGTACTTC
TRBD1,-,TRBV3-1/TRBV3-2,TRBJ1-1,CASRPGTGSYTEAFF,TGTGCCAGCAGACCTGGGACAGGGTCTTACACTGAAGCTTTCTTT
-,-,TRBV7-2,TRBJ1-2,CASSHPRLGQIHYGYTF,TGTGCCAGCAGCCACCCTCGATTAGGACAGATACATTATGGCTACACCTTC
TRBD1,-,TRBV5-1,TRBJ2-3,CASLPTGGNTDTQYF,TGCGCCAGCCTCCCGACAGGGGGCAACACAGATACGCAGTATTTT
-,-,TRBV2,TRBJ2-5,CASSGWGTPQETQYF,TGTGCCAGCAGTGGCTGGGGGACTCCCCAAGAGACCCAGTACTTC
-,-,TRBV7-9,TRBJ2-2,CASSLARPSNTGELFF,TGTGCCAGCAGCTTAGCGAGGCCTTCGAACACCGGGGAGCTGTTTTTT
-,-,TRBV11-2,TRBJ1-5,CASSSQNSNQPQHF,TGTGCCAGCAGCTCACAGAATAGCAATCAGCCCCAGCATTTT
TRBD1,once,TRBV19,TRBJ1-1,CASSLGWGDSHTEAFF,TGTGCCAGTAGTTTAGGGTGGGGGGACAGCCACACTGAAGCTTTCTTT
-,-,TRBV2,TRBJ1-1,CASRWGRDTEAFF,TGTGCCAGCCGGTGGGGCAGAGACACTGAAGCTTTCTTT
-,-,TRBV12-3/TRBV12-4,TRBJ1-1,CASRPGGDTEAFF,TGTGCCAGCAGACCGGGTGGAGACACTGAAGCTTTCTTT
-,-,TRBV11-2,TRBJ1-1,CASSLVARGSEAFF,TGTGCCAGCAGCTTAGTCGCTCGGGGTTCTGAAGCTTTCTTT
-,-,TRBV29-1,TRBJ1-5,CSVQESNQPQHF,TGCAGCGTCCAGGAAAGCAATCAGCCCCAGCATTTT
TRBD1,many,TRBV16,TRBJ1-2,CASSQSGTGGTYGYTF,TGTGCCAGCAGCCAATCCGGGACAGGGGGCACCTATGGCTACACCTTC
TRBD1,-,TRBV18,TRBJ2-1,CASSPPLRGHWNEQFF,TGTGCCAGCTCACCACCGTTAAGGGGGCACTGGAATGAGCAGTTCTTC
-,-,TRBV9,TRBJ2-5,CASSVWRGPGETQYF,TGTGCCAGCAGCGTATGGCGGGGGCCGGGGGAGACCCAGTACTTC
-,few,TRBV2,TRBJ1-4,CASIGQRTNEKLFF,TGTGCCAGCATAGGACAGCGAACTAATGAAAAACTGTTTTTT
TRBD1,-,TRBV3-1/TRBV3-2,TRBJ1-2,CASRDRGVSTF,TGTGCCAGCAGGGACAGGGGAGTTTCCACCTTC
TRBD2,-,TRBV6-6,TRBJ2-3,CASSRRTSGRDTDTQYF,TGTGCCAGCAGTCGAAGGACTAGCGGGAGGGACACAGATACGCAGTATTTT
-,-,TRBV6-4,TRBJ2-1,CASTPLAGSYNEQFF,TGTGCCAGCACCCCCCTGGCGGGCTCCTACAATGAGCAGTTCTTC
TRBD2,-,TRBV18,TRBJ2-3,CASSPGLAGPSNTDTQYF,TGTGCCAGCTCACCAGGACTAGCGGGGCCCTCCAACACAGATACGCAGTATTTT
TRBD1,-,TRBV7-8,TRBJ2-7,CASSIRQGIPYEQYF,TGTGCCAGCAGCATACGACAGGGGATTCCCTACGAGCAGTACTTC
-,few,TRBV5-1,TRBJ2-5,CASSRASAGETQYF,TGCGCCAGCAGCCGGGCCTCCGCGGGGGAGACCCAGTACTTC
-,-,TRBV29-1,TRBJ2-2,CSVERGYTGELFF,TGCAGCGTTGAGAGAGGTTACACCGGGGAGCTGTTTTTT
TRBD1,-,TRBV2,TRBJ1-2,CASRRDSFNYTF,TGTGCCAGCAGACGGGACAGCTTTAACTACACCTTC
-,-,TRBV5-1,TRBJ1-1,CASSLDGGLMNTEAFF,TGCGCCAGCAGCTTGGACGGGGGTCTCATGAACACTGAAGCTTTCTTT
-,-,TRBV7-2,TRBJ2-2,CASSLRQGIGELFF,TGTGCCAGCAGCTTAAGGCAGGGGATCGGGGAGCTGTTTTTT
-,many,TRBV4-2,TRBJ1-1,CASSQGDMNTEAFF,TGTGCCAGCAGCCAGGGTGACATGAACACTGAAGCTTTCTTT